The 14 T cell receptor beta chains below were found in one sample sequenced in a study of T-cell memory formation after mild COVID-19. TCRdb ran MiXCR on the 5' RACE reads and lists one entry per CDR3 protein. The sample lists 150,000 to 200,000 distinct CDR3 sequences, roughly 14% seen once, with 14% in the top ten. The source material was PBMCs or a T cell subset sorted from them (not recorded which). These receptors all come from an adult woman who had mild COVID-19 (a few samples of this study predate the infection). Cell type and time point are not known.

The sample holds one count of this clonotype. J is TRBJ1-1 and V is TRBV7-2, with D perhaps matching TRBD1 (6 bases). The CDR3 spans 13 residues. V lost 4 bases, J lost 4 bases, and 10 bases lay in between. Germline CDR1 reads SGHTA; CDR2 reads FQGNSA. CDR3 protein: CASSYTRGTEAFF. The CDR3 coding sequence is TGTGCCAGCAGCTACACCAGGGGCACTGAAGCTTTCTTT. Complete variable domain (other parts from reference TRBV7-2 and TRBJ1-1): GAGVSQSPSNKVTEKGKDVELRCDPISGHTALYWYRQSLGQGLEFLIYFQGNSAPDKSGLPSDRFSAERTGGSVSTLTIQRTQQEDSAVYLCASSYTRGTEAFFGQGTRLTVV.

The CDR3 here is CASSLGPGTSGRREQFF. CDR3 DNA: TGTGCCAGCAGTTTGGGACCGGGAACTAGCGGGAGACGTGAGCAGTTCTTC. J is TRBJ2-1 and V is TRBV6-2 or TRBV6-3, with 11 bases fitting TRBD2. J lost 9 bases, V lost 4 bases, and 14 bases had no gene match. Per the germline V gene, CDR1 is MNHEY and CDR2 is SVGEGT. This CDR3 has 17 amino acids.

This clonotype was counted a few times. V usage is TRBV20-1 and J usage is TRBJ1-1; D remains unclear. CDR3 length: 13 amino acids. V shed 3 bases and J shed 0 bases, with 8 bases lying between them. Germline values: CDR1 DFQATT, CDR2 SNEGSKA (reference sequence). The CDR3: CSARLFMNTEAFF. CDR3 bases: TGCAGTGCTAGGTTGTTCATGAACACTGAAGCTTTCTTT.

This clonotype was seen only a few times. The V and J genes are TRBV18 and TRBJ2-3; possibly TRBD2 for D (7 bases). Germline loops: CDR1 KGHSH, CDR2 LQKENI. Trimming stripped 6 bases from V and 3 bases from J, with 16 bases between. The CDR3 has 15 residues. CDR3 sequence (DNA): TGTGCCAGCTCCCGGACAGCGGGGATAACAGATACGCAGTATTTT. Translated: CASSRTAGITDTQYF.

The chain joins TRBV3-1 to TRBJ1-1; possibly TRBD1 for D (6 bases). The CDR3 covers 15 residues. The V and J ends lost 1 base and 11 bases respectively, with 20 bases between them. Germline V gene sequence: CDR1 LGHDT, CDR2 YNNKEL (reference sequence). CDR3 protein: CASSQGGGSQDPAFF. In nucleotides, the CDR3 is TGTGCCAGCAGCCAAGGAGGGGGGTCGCAGGATCCGGCTTTCTTT.

The chain has TRBV12-3 or TRBV12-4 and TRBJ2-2; D gene ambiguous. The ends were cut back, 8 bases at V and 7 bases at J, with 11 bases in the middle. CDR3 length equals 12 residues. CDR3 in DNA: TGTGCCAGCGTTAACGCCATCGGGGAGCTGTTTTTT. Protein: CASVNAIGELFF.

This clonotype was found many times. This chain links TRBV29-1 with TRBJ1-1; 7 bases are shared with TRBD1. Germline-derived CDR1 and CDR2 are SQVTM and ANQGSEA. The CDR3 has 11 amino acids. With V trimmed by 8 bases and J by 4 bases, 4 bases remained unmatched. The chain's CDR3 is CSPYRGTEAFF. The CDR3 nucleotides are TGCAGCCCATACAGGGGCACTGAAGCTTTCTTT.

V gene TRBV6-2 or TRBV6-3 combines with J gene TRBJ2-7; maybe TRBD1 (6 bases). The CDR3 length is 17 residues. The germline V gene encodes CDR1 MNHEY and CDR2 SVGEGT. Deletions cut 2 bases from V and 5 bases from J, with 22 bases between. Here the CDR3 reads CASSYPGTTEFWDEQYF. The CDR3 nucleotides are TGTGCCAGCAGTTACCCAGGGACAACCGAGTTCTGGGACGAGCAGTACTTC.

The table lists this clonotype with many counts. The chain has TRBV24-1 and TRBJ2-1; 7 bases line up with TRBD2. The germline CDR1 and CDR2 sequences are KGHDR and SFDVKD. The CDR3 totals 18 residues. Losses at the gene ends were 6 bases for V and 0 bases for J; bases not matched to a gene: 13. The CDR3 DNA sequence: TGTGCCACCAGTCCGACTACGGGAGGACCCCTCTCCTACAATGAGCAGTTCTTC. Protein product: CATSPTTGGPLSYNEQFF.

The chain links TRBV5-1 to TRBJ1-1, with D unresolved. CDR3 length: 12 amino acids. Germline loops: CDR1 SGHRS, CDR2 YFSETQ. Trimming took 0 bases from V and 11 from J, leaving 11 bases between them. This CDR3 is CASSLEGLKAFF. The CDR3 bases are TGCGCCAGCAGCTTGGAAGGGTTAAAGGCTTTCTTT.

Only a few counts were recorded for this clonotype. J is TRBJ1-5 and V is TRBV19, with 8 bases identical to TRBD1. Germline V gene lookup returns CDR1 LNHDA and CDR2 SQIVND (reference sequence). After removal of 1 base from V and 1 base from J, the junction contained 0 bases not matched to a gene. The CDR3 consists of 15 residues. The CDR3 DNA follows: TGTGCCAGTAGTATAGGGGACAGGAGCAATCAGCCCCAGCATTTT. Its protein is CASSIGDRSNQPQHF.

This clonotype was seen a handful of times. The rearrangement uses TRBV5-1 and TRBJ1-3, with D maybe TRBD1 (5 bases). The CDR3 runs to 18 residues. V lost 0 bases to trimming and J lost 2 bases, with 18 bases between them. Germline V gives CDR1 SGHRS, CDR2 YFSETQ. In DNA form, the CDR3 reads TGCGCCAGCAGCTTGGTTGCCGGGCTTATGGGGGCTGGAAACACCATATATTTT. It is translated as CASSLVAGLMGAGNTIYF.

In its sample, this clonotype was seen many times. The genes are TRBV5-1 and TRBJ1-5; TRBD1 matches 7 bases. Per germline, CDR1 SGHRS and CDR2 YFSETQ. Trimming cost V 0 bases and J 7 bases; bases outside gene matches: 4. The CDR3 totals 14 residues. CDR3 coding DNA: TGCGCCAGCAGCTTGGGGCAGGGGGAGCAGCCCCAGCATTTT. This codes for CASSLGQGEQPQHF.

This chain connects TRBV6-6 to TRBJ2-7; D possibly corresponds to TRBD1 (7 bases). The V end was cut by 7 bases, the J end by 1 base, with 17 bases between. The length of the CDR3 is 15 residues. Germline V gene sequence: CDR1 MNHNY, CDR2 SVGAGI (reference sequence). Here the CDR3 reads CASTPVPGGSYEQYF. The CDR3 DNA follows: TGTGCCAGCACCCCGGTGCCAGGGGGGTCCTACGAGCAGTACTTC.